The entry that follows covers one TCR beta chain sequence. The data are from a study of blood T cell repertoires in COVID-19. Turning to the study itself: Samples representing acute and convalescent COVID-19 were sourced from the United States, Italy and Spain. PBMCs, B-cell-depleted T cells, or T cells provided the cDNA or gDNA that made up the material.

V was pared by 0 bases and J by 6 bases, with 13 bases between. The CDR3 is 15 residues long. Germline CDR1 is SGDLS and CDR2 is YYNGEE. In the authors' methods: Reference gene primer amplification gave estimated nucleated cell counts. Clones were read by immunoSEQ multiplex PCR, and TCRdb kept only the in-frame ones, dropping some. The D gene and trimming were derived from the DNA, and the V and J assignments and clone size from that table. The table has some 100,000 clones, about 85% seen once. The clonotype originates from a man aged 55 to 70 with acute or convalescent COVID-19. The sequenced sample consisted of peripheral blood. This chain links TRBV9 with TRBJ2-1; TRBD2 is a possible D gene (5 bases). CDR3 in amino acids: CASSVGLADFNEQFF. The CDR3 bases are TGTGCCAGCAGCGTAGGGCTCGCGGACTTCAATGAGCAGTTCTTC.